This T cell receptor beta chain was recovered during a study of shared clonotypes between healthy human individuals. As for the study in general: Each donor had three CD4 naive, three CD4 memory, two CD8 naive and one CD8 memory plate.

Naivety among CD8 cells was defined by CD45RO negativity and positive CCR7 selection, thereby excluding terminally differentiated effector memory CD45RA+ cells. Germline V CDR1 and CDR2: LGHNA, YNFKEQ. Trimming took 3 bases from V and 0 from J; bases not matched to a gene: 10. This CDR3 is built from 18 residues. Using immunoSEQ multiplex PCR, the repertoire was profiled, and TCRdb retains in-frame clones only, with some absent. The data hold about 2 million clones, with less than 95% observed a single time. Study-wide findings and caveats: Naive subsets, compared against memory subsets, generally had larger estimated richness values. The represented genetic and exposure-history diversity was limited by the small number of donors. Several donors held about 4.5% of naive CD4 clonotypes in common.

Comments on this clone: Its antigen is still unknown.

What was sequenced was naive CD8+ T cells sorted from blood. The receptor was derived from a man between 18 and 35 years old in good health. The chain has TRBV4-2 and TRBJ1-3, with TRBD1 matching 8 bases. CDR3 coding DNA: TGTGCCAGCAGCCATTTACAGGGGGGCGTATTCTCTGGAAACACCATATATTTT. Translated: CASSHLQGGVFSGNTIYF.